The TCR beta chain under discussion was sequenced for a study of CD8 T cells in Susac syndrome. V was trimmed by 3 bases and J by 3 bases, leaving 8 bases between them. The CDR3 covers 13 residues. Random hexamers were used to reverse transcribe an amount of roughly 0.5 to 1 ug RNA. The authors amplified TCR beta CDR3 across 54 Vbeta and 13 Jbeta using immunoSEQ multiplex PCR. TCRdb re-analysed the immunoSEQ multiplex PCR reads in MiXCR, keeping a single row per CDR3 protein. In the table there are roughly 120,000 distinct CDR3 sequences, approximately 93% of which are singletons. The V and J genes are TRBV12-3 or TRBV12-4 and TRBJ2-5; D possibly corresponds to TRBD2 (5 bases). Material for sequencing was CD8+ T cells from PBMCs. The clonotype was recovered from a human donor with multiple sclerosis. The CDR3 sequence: CASSLRAEETQYF. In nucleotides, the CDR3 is TGTGCCAGCAGTTTGCGGGCAGAAGAGACCCAGTACTTC.